Following are 9 T cell receptor beta chains from one sample sequenced in a study of Ad26.COV2.S vaccination and SARS-CoV-2 variants. Some clones are missing from TCRdb's copy, which holds only in-frame ones; the method was immunoSEQ multiplex PCR. This table holds over 90,000 clones, over 70% found once. This material consisted of peripheral blood, taken after recovery from COVID-19. These receptors were taken from a human donor who had recovered from COVID-19.

A few counts support this clone. The chain links TRBV3-1 (or the pseudogene TRBV3-2) to TRBJ1-4; D not certain. V lost 4 bases to trimming and J lost 7 bases, with 13 bases between them. This CDR3 has 14 residues. The germline CDR1 and CDR2 sequences are LGHDT and YNNKEL (reference sequence). The CDR3, as DNA: TGTGCCAGCAGCCCAAGGGAGACGCCTGAAAAACTGTTTTTT. Translation: CASSPRETPEKLFF.

The V gene is TRBV3-1 (or the pseudogene TRBV3-2), the J gene TRBJ1-3; weak D call: TRBD1 (5 bases). The CDR3 has 14 residues. Trimming removed 5 bases at V and 8 bases at J, with 16 bases between. Looked up from germline, CDR1 is LGHDT and CDR2 is YNNKEL (reference sequence). The CDR3 region is CASSTRDLGYTIYF. CDR3 bases: TGTGCCAGCAGCACCCGGGACTTGGGCTACACCATATATTTT.

V usage is TRBV2 and J usage is TRBJ2-5; no definite D call. Germline lookup yields CDR1 SNHLY and CDR2 FYNNEI. V lost 5 bases, J lost 3 bases, and 10 bases lay in between. There are 13 residues in the CDR3. The DNA for the CDR3 is TGTGCCAGCAGTTATCGACTGGAAGAGACCCAGTACTTC. It encodes CASSYRLEETQYF.

The chain's CDR3 is CASSLSDYRGGGFGEQFF. The CDR3 coding sequence is TGTGCCAGCAGTTTATCGGATTACCGCGGGGGGGGGTTTGGTGAGCAGTTCTTC. This sequence joins TRBV27 and TRBJ2-1, with TRBD2 matching 9 bases. CDR1 is MNHEY and CDR2 is SMNVEV in the germline V gene (reference sequence). The CDR3 runs to 18 residues. V shed 0 bases, J shed 9 bases, and the junction held 15 bases outside the gene matches.

The chain uses TRBV30 and TRBJ1-6, with no clear D. The V end was cut by 1 base, the J end by 10 bases, with 5 bases between. The length of the CDR3 is 11 residues. Germline values: CDR1 GTSNPN, CDR2 SVGIG (reference sequence). The CDR3 DNA reads TGTGCCTGGAGTGAAGAATCACCCCTCCACTTT. It yields the protein CAWSEESPLHF.

The chain has TRBV5-4 and TRBJ1-3; 8 bases match TRBD1. The V gene's germline CDR1 is SGHNT and CDR2 YYREEE (reference sequence). V was pared by 0 bases and J by 0 bases, with 5 bases of the junction left unmatched. The CDR3 loop spans 17 amino acids. The DNA for the CDR3 is TGTGCCAGCAGCTTGGGGACAGGGCCCTTCTCTGGAAACACCATATATTTT. Translating it yields CASSLGTGPFSGNTIYF.

The chain uses TRBV3-1 (or the pseudogene TRBV3-2) and TRBJ2-7; D is ambiguous. Germline-derived CDR1 and CDR2 are LGHDT and YNNKEL (reference sequence). This CDR3 has 14 residues. The ends were cut back, 1 base at V and 2 bases at J, with 9 bases in the middle. The CDR3 loop is CASSQGHGPYEQYF. The CDR3 nucleotides read TGTGCCAGCAGCCAAGGTCACGGACCCTACGAGCAGTACTTC.

This clone appeared a few times. This chain links TRBV5-6 with TRBJ2-3; D may correspond to TRBD1 or TRBD2 (6 bases each). The CDR3 spans 15 residues. The V end was cut by 1 base, the J end by 2 bases, with 11 bases between. Germline lookup yields CDR1 SGHDT and CDR2 YYEEEE. The CDR3 region is CASSLRGRPTDTQYF. The CDR3 coding sequence is TGTGCCAGCAGCTTGCGGGGGCGCCCCACAGATACGCAGTATTTT.

This clone showed up many times. The chain couples TRBV28 to TRBJ1-6; 8 nucleotides align to TRBD1. The CDR3 runs to 15 residues. Trimming took 7 bases from V and 8 from J; bases not matched to a gene: 10. The V gene's germline CDR1 is MDHEN and CDR2 SYDVKM. In DNA form, the CDR3 reads TGTGCCAGCATCACCCGACAGGGGACTTATTCACCCCTCCACTTT. Amino acids: CASITRQGTYSPLHF.